Listed below are T cell receptor beta chains from one sample, sequenced in a study of blood T cell repertoires in COVID-19. Clones were read by immunoSEQ multiplex PCR, and TCRdb kept only the in-frame ones, dropping some. The sample lists about 480,000 clones; approximately 90% were seen once. Specimen: peripheral blood. All receptors come from a woman younger than 45 with acute or convalescent COVID-19. The CDR3 runs from the conserved cysteine through the conserved F or W. Fields, in order: V gene, J gene, D gene, clone size, CDR3 DNA, CDR3 protein. D genes are given only for firm matches. Some rows have no size entry. The others give once, few or many, or a class for an expanded clone.

TRBV7-4	TRBJ2-5	TRBD2	few	TGTGCCAGCAGCTTATTCGTGCTAGCGGGGGGGCGAGAGACCCAGTACTTC	CASSLFVLAGGRETQYF
TRBV27	TRBJ2-3	-	-	TGTGCCAGCAGTTTAAAGCCCCTTCGCACAGTCCGTACACAAGATACGCAGTATTTT	CASSLKPLRTVRTQDTQYF
TRBV9	TRBJ2-3	TRBD1	-	TGTGCCAGCAGCGAGCAGGGGGCGGGTACAGATACGCAGTATTTT	CASSEQGAGTDTQYF
TRBV11-2	TRBJ2-7	TRBD1	once	TGTGCCAGCAGCTCCCCCGGGACAGGGGTCGAGCAGTACTTC	CASSSPGTGVEQYF
TRBV11-2	TRBJ2-3	TRBD2	once	TGTGCCAGCAGCTTAGGGCGGGAGTTCAGGGATACGCAGTATTTT	CASSLGREFRDTQYF
TRBV5-1	TRBJ2-7	TRBD1	-	TGCGCCAGCAGCTTGGAGCCCGGGACAGCCTCCTACGAGCAGTACTTC	CASSLEPGTASYEQYF
TRBV5-1	TRBJ2-5	-	-	TGCGCCAGCAGCTTGGAAGCTTCAGGTTTAGAGACCCAGTACTTC	CASSLEASGLETQYF
TRBV7-6	TRBJ2-3	-	-	TGTGCCAGCAGCTTCGGCCGGGACAAAACAGATACGCAGTATTTT	CASSFGRDKTDTQYF
TRBV30	TRBJ2-7	-	-	TGTGCCTGGAGCTCCGGCAGCGGAAACTACGAGCAGTACTTC	CAWSSGSGNYEQYF
TRBV30	TRBJ2-1	TRBD2	once	TGTGCCTGGAGTGAGACTAGCGGGGGGGAGCAGTTCTTC	CAWSETSGGEQFF
TRBV2	TRBJ2-3	-	-	TGTGCCAGCAGTGAAGGGCCAGATACGCAGTATTTT	CASSEGPDTQYF
TRBV2	TRBJ1-3	-	-	TGTGCCGGCAAAGGGGGTTCTGGAAACACCATATATTTT	CAGKGGSGNTIYF
TRBV5-4	TRBJ1-2	-	once	TGTGCCAGCATCAGAAAAGGGGGATTGGGCTACACCTTC	CASIRKGGLGYTF
TRBV18	TRBJ2-7	-	-	TGTGCCAGCTCACCAACCCCGGGGTTGTACGAGCAGTACTTC	CASSPTPGLYEQYF
TRBV28	TRBJ1-5	-	-	TGTGCCAGTGTTCGGAGAAACAATCAGCCCCAGCATTTT	CASVRRNNQPQHF
TRBV5-1	TRBJ2-7	TRBD1	-	TGCGCCAGCAGCTCCACAGGGGGAGACGAGCAGTACTTC	CASSSTGGDEQYF
TRBV2	TRBJ1-1	-	few	TGTGCCAGCAGTCGCTTTGAGGGAGACGGAGTAGCTTTCTTT	CASSRFEGDGVAFF
TRBV18	TRBJ1-2	-	-	TGTGCCAGCTCAGAGACAGGAGCTAATGGCTACACCTTC	CASSETGANGYTF
TRBV10-3	TRBJ2-7	TRBD2	-	TGTGCCATCAGTGAGTCGCGGGGGGGTCCCTACGAGCAGTACTTC	CAISESRGGPYEQYF
TRBV6-1	TRBJ1-2	-	-	TGTGCCAGCAGTTTAAGCCTACAGGGCCTGGGCTACACCTTC	CASSLSLQGLGYTF
TRBV5-4	TRBJ2-2	-	-	TGTGCCAGCAGCTTGGCGTACATAACGAACACCGGGGAGCTGTTTTTT	CASSLAYITNTGELFF
TRBV5-1	TRBJ2-3	-	-	TGCGCCAGCAGCTTGTCGTCGGGGTCCACAGATACGCAGTATTTT	CASSLSSGSTDTQYF
TRBV28	TRBJ1-5	-	once	TGTGCCAGCAGTTTGACCGGGAGAGGACAGCCCCAGCATTTT	CASSLTGRGQPQHF
TRBV7-2	TRBJ2-3	TRBD2	-	TGTGCCAGCAGCTTAGTTTTTGCGGGGGATGATACGCAGTATTTT	CASSLVFAGDDTQYF
TRBV19	TRBJ1-4	-	-	TGTGCCAGTAGTATACACAGGCTGGCAACTAATGAAAAACTGTTTTTT	CASSIHRLATNEKLFF
TRBV30	TRBJ1-2	-	-	TGTGCCTGGAGCTCTTCTACAGGGATCCGTGGCTACACCTTC	CAWSSSTGIRGYTF
TRBV2	TRBJ1-3	TRBD1	-	TGTGCCAGCAGTGGGGACAGACGAAACACCATATATTTT	CASSGDRRNTIYF
TRBV19	TRBJ1-5	-	-	TGTGCCAGTAGTCCGGGTTTCATTAGCAATCAGCCCCAGCATTTT	CASSPGFISNQPQHF
TRBV27	TRBJ2-7	-	-	TGTGCCAGCAGTTTATACGGAGGGATCTACGAGCAGTACTTC	CASSLYGGIYEQYF
TRBV7-9	TRBJ2-1	TRBD1	-	TGTGCCAGCAGCTTTGGACAGGGGGCTCATAATGAGCAGTTCTTC	CASSFGQGAHNEQFF
TRBV7-9	TRBJ2-5	-	-	TGTGCCAGCAGCTTAGGTACCAGATACCAAGAGACCCAGTACTTC	CASSLGTRYQETQYF
TRBV5-5	TRBJ1-1	-	-	TGTGCCAGCAGCTGGGAACACGGGGTAAACACTGAAGCTTTCTTT	CASSWEHGVNTEAFF
TRBV5-6	TRBJ2-5	-	-	TGTGCCAGCACCCCGGCTAGCGCACAAGAGACCCAGTACTTC	CASTPASAQETQYF
TRBV6-5	TRBJ2-3	TRBD1	-	TGTGCCAGCAGCAGGGGGCCTCACACAGATACGCAGTATTTT	CASSRGPHTDTQYF